Listed here is a single TCR beta chain. Only in-frame clones appear in the TCRdb table, and some are missing; sequencing was by immunoSEQ multiplex PCR. The sample records over 95,000 clones, about 88% being singletons. Germline V gives CDR1 KGHSH, CDR2 LQKENI. Germline trimming cut 3 bases from V and 3 bases from J; bases unmatched to any gene: 8. The CDR3 is made up of 16 amino acids. This sample was taken from a study of blood T cell repertoires in COVID-19. The source material was peripheral blood. The receptor's source is a woman in her 70s who had recovered from COVID-19. The genes are TRBV18 and TRBJ2-1, with 7 bases that match TRBD2. CDR3 sequence: CASSPPRGRVYNEQFF. The DNA of the CDR3 is TGTGCCAGCTCACCGCCCCGGGGGAGGGTCTACAATGAGCAGTTCTTC.